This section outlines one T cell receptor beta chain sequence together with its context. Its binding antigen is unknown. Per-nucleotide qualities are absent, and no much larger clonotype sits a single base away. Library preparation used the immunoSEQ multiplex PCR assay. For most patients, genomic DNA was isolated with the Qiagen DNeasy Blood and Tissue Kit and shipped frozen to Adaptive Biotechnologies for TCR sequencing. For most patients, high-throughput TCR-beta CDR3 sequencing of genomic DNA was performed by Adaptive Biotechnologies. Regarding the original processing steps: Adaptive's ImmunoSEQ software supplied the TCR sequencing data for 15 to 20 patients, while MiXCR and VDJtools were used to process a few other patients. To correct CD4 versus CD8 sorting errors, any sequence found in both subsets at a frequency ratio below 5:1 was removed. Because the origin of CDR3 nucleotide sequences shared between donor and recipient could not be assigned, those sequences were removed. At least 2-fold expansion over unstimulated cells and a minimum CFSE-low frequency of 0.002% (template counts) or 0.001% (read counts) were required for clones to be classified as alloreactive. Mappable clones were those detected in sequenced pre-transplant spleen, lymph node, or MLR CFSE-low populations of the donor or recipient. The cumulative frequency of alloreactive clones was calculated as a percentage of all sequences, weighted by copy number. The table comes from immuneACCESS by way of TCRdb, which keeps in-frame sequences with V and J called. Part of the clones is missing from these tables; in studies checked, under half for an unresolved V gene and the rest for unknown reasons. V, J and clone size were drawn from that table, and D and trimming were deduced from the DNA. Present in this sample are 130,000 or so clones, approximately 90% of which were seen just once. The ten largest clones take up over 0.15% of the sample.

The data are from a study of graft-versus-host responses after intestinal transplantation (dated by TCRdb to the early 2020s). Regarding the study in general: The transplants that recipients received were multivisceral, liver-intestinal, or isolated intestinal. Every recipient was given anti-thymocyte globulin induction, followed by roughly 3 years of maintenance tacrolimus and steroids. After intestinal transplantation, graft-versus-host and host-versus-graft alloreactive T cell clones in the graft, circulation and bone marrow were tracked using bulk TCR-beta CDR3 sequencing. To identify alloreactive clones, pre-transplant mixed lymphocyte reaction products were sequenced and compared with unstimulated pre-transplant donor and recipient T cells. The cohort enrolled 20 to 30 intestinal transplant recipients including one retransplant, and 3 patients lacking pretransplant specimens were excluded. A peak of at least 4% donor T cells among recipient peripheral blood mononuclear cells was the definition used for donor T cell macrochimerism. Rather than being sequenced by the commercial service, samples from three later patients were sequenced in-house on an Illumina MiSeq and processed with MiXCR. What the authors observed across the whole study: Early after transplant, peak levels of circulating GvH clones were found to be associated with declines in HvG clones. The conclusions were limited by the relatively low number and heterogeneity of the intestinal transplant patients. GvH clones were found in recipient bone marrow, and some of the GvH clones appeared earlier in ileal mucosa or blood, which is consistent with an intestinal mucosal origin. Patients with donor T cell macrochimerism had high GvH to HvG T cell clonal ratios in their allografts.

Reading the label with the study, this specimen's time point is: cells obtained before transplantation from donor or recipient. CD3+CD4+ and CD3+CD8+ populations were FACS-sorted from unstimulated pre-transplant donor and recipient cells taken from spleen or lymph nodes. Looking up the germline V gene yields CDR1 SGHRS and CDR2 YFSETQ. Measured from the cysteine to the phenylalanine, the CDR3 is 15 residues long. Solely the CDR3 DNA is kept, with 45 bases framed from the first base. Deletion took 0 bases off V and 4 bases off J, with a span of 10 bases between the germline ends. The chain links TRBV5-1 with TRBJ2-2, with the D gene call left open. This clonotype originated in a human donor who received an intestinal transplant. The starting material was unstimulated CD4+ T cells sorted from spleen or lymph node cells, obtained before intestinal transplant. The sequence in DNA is TGCGCCAGCAGCTTGGGACAACTCGCCACCGGGGAGCTGTTTTTT. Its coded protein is CASSLGQLATGELFF.